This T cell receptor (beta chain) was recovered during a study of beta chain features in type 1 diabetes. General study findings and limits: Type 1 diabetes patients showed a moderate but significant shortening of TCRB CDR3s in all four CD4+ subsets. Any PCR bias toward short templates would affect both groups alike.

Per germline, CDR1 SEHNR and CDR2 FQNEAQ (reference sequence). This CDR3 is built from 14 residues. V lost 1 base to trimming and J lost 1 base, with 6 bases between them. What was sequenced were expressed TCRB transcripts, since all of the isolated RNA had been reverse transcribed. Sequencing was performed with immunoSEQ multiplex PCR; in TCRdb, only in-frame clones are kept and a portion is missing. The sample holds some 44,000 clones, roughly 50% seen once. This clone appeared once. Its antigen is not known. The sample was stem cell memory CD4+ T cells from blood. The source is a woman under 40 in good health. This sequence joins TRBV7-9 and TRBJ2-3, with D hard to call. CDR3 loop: CASSLEARTDTQYF. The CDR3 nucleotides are TGTGCCAGCAGCTTAGAAGCGCGCACAGATACGCAGTATTTT. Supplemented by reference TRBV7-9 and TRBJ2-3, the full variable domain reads DTGVSQNPRHKITKRGQNVTFRCDPISEHNRLYWYRQTLGQGPEFLTYFQNEAQLEKSRLLSDRFSAERPKGSFSTLEIQRTEQGDSAMYLCASSLEARTDTQYFGPGTRLTVL.